This T cell receptor (beta chain) is drawn from a study of cytomegalovirus exposure and HLA in healthy donors. The CDR3 loop spans 13 amino acids. V was clipped by 3 bases and J by 9 bases, with 12 bases between them. The germline gives CDR1 MNHEY, CDR2 SMNVEV (reference sequence). PCR involved 60 Vbeta and 13 Jbeta primers. Using immunoSEQ multiplex PCR, the repertoire was profiled, and TCRdb retains in-frame clones only, with some absent. In the table there are about 300,000 clones, more than 80% of which are singletons. The clonotype originates from a middle-aged man in good health and CMV-seropositive. The rearrangement links TRBV27 to TRBJ2-1; D is unclear. The sequenced material came from PBMCs. CDR3 region: CASSFSSFSEQFF. In DNA, the CDR3 is TGTGCCAGCAGTTTTTCTAGTTTTTCTGAGCAGTTCTTC.